This T cell receptor (beta chain) derives from a study of identical twins. CDR1 is KGHSH and CDR2 is LQKENI in the germline V gene. The CDR3 loop spans 16 amino acids. With 6 bases clipped from V and 8 bases from J, the junction kept 15 bases outside the gene matches. TCRdb redid the calling of the 5' RACE reads with MiXCR, one entry per CDR3 protein. Among 400,000 to 650,000 distinct CDR3 sequences listed, under 25% were seen once. The study, taken as a whole, reports: There was an excess of low generation probability in the out-of-frame alpha sequences that twins shared. There is a chance that invariant MAIT and iNKT cells partially muddied zero-insertion analyses.

Only a few counts were recorded for this clonotype. Its antigen remains unknown. Everyone who donated was a healthy Caucasian. The same data also went into a second study, on T cells expressing NK-cell markers. As reported in that work: Questions lingered over whether expanded NKG2C+ T cell clones were HCMV-specific.

The genes are TRBV18 and TRBJ2-2; 7 bases align to TRBD1. Input material: CD4+ T cells sorted from blood. This TCR was sampled from a young woman in good health. The DNA of the CDR3 is TGTGCCAGCTCGCTGACAGGGACCGCCTTCGTGGGGGAGCTGTTTTTT. Encoded protein: CASSLTGTAFVGELFF.